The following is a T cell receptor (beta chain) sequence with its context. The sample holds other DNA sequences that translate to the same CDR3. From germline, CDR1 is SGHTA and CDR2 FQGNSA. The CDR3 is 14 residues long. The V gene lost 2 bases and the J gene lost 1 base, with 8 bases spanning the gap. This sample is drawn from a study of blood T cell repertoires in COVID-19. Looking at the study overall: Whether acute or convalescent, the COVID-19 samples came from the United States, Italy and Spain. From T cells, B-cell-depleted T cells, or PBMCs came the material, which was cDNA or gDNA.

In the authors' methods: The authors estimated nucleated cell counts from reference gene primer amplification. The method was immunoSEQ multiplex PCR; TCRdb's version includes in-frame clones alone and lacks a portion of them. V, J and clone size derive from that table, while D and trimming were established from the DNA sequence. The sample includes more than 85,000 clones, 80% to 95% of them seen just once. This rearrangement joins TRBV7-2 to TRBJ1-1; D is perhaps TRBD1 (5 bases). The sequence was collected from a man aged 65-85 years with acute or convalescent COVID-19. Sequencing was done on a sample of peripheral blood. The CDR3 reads CASSLLGGNTEAFF. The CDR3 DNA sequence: TGTGCCAGCAGCTTATTGGGGGGGAACACTGAAGCTTTCTTT.